This T cell receptor beta chain was captured by sequencing in a study of blood T cell repertoires in COVID-19. In the study overall: T cells, B-cell-depleted T cells, or PBMCs supplied cDNA or gDNA.

Per the authors' pipeline: Reference gene primer amplification gave nucleated cell count estimates. Method: immunoSEQ multiplex PCR; TCRdb's copy keeps in-frame clones and lacks some. That table furnishes V, J and clone size, whereas the DNA furnished D and trimming. The sample has around 51,000 clones, 90% seen once. This CDR3 has 17 amino acids. Per the germline V gene, CDR1 is SSHAT and CDR2 is FNYEAQ (reference sequence). With respect to this clone: Germline is not matched at one junction end, which may reflect a read error.

The material sequenced was peripheral blood. The receptor was isolated from an older man with acute or convalescent COVID-19. The gene calls are TRBV7-7 and TRBJ1-1, with 7 bases identical to TRBD1. The CDR3 here is CASSLGRSWTGRTEAFF. The CDR3 coding sequence is TGTGCTAGCAGCTTAGGGAGAAGCTGGACAGGTCGGACTGAAGCTTTCTTT. Full variable domain (missing parts from reference TRBV7-7 and TRBJ1-1): GAGVSQSPRYKVTKRGQDVTLRCDPISSHATLYWYQQALGQGPEFLTYFNYEAQPDKSGLPSDRFSAERPEGSISTLTIQRTEQRDSAMYRCASSLGRSWTGRTEAFFGQGTRLTVV.